The rows below give T cell receptor beta chains drawn from one sample of a study of blood T cell repertoires in COVID-19. The assay was immunoSEQ multiplex PCR, and TCRdb's table has in-frame clones only and misses some. This table holds around 130,000 clones, around 77% found once. The specimen was peripheral blood. The receptors derive from a human donor in a cohort sampled during active COVID-19. Each CDR3 is given with its conserved first and last residue. A D gene is named only where the DNA matches it firmly. Some rows mark clone size as missing; the rest say once, few, many or name a class of expanded clone.

size: NA
V: TRBV4-2
J: TRBJ1-1
length: 13
D: TRBD1
CDR3: CALRQGPNTEAFF
DNA: TGTGCCTTGCGACAGGGGCCAAACACTGAAGCTTTCTTT

size: NA
V: TRBV29-1
J: TRBJ2-7
length: 14
D: NA
CDR3: CSVDTGKGTYEQYF
DNA: TGCAGCGTTGACACAGGGAAAGGGACCTACGAGCAGTACTTC

size: NA
V: TRBV6-6
J: TRBJ1-4
length: 14
D: TRBD1
CDR3: CASSSDRASEKLFF
DNA: TGTGCCAGCAGTTCGGACAGGGCAAGTGAAAAACTGTTTTTT

size: NA
V: TRBV6-5
J: TRBJ2-3
length: 14
D: TRBD1
CDR3: CASSSGQGTDTQYF
DNA: TGTGCCAGCAGCTCCGGACAGGGCACAGATACGCAGTATTTT

size: NA
V: TRBV28
J: TRBJ2-5
length: 14
D: NA
CDR3: CASSLGRDQETQYF
DNA: TGTGCCAGCAGTTTAGGCAGGGATCAAGAGACCCAGTACTTC

size: NA
V: TRBV6-6
J: TRBJ1-6
length: 17
D: TRBD1
CDR3: CASSPSARTGGNSPLHF
DNA: TGTGCCAGCAGTCCTTCGGCTAGGACAGGCGGTAATTCACCCCTCCACTTT

size: NA
V: TRBV27
J: TRBJ2-1
length: 15
D: NA
CDR3: CASSWGGSSYNEQFF
DNA: TGTGCCAGCAGTTGGGGGGGCAGCTCCTACAATGAGCAGTTCTTC

size: NA
V: TRBV5-4
J: TRBJ1-4
length: 16
D: TRBD1
CDR3: CASSSRQGARNEKLFF
DNA: TGTGCCAGCAGCTCTCGACAGGGGGCTCGAAATGAAAAACTGTTTTTT

size: once
V: TRBV19
J: TRBJ1-1
length: 13
D: NA
CDR3: CASSIKLETEAFF
DNA: TGTGCCAGTAGTATAAAGTTGGAGACTGAAGCTTTCTTT

size: NA
V: TRBV5-1
J: TRBJ1-2
length: 14
D: NA
CDR3: CASSLGQSSYGYTF
DNA: TGCGCCAGCAGCCTGGGACAATCTTCATATGGCTACACCTTC

size: NA
V: TRBV11-2
J: TRBJ2-1
length: 11
D: NA
CDR3: CASSPQGEQFF
DNA: TGTGCCAGCAGCCCTCAGGGTGAGCAGTTCTTC

size: NA
V: TRBV5-4
J: TRBJ2-1
length: 15
D: NA
CDR3: CASSSKTTGRNEQFF
DNA: TGTGCCAGCAGCTCCAAGACTACCGGGCGGAATGAGCAGTTCTTC

size: once
V: TRBV2
J: TRBJ2-4
length: 15
D: NA
CDR3: CASRGGGGPKNIQYF
DNA: TGTGCCAGCAGGGGGGGCGGGGGACCCAAAAACATTCAGTACTTC

size: NA
V: TRBV7-4
J: TRBJ1-5
length: 12
D: NA
CDR3: CASSIHRELQHF
DNA: TGTGCCAGCAGCATCCACAGGGAACTCCAGCATTTT

size: NA
V: TRBV6-5
J: TRBJ2-2
length: 14
D: TRBD2
CDR3: CASTLRGAPGELFF
DNA: TGTGCCAGCACATTGCGGGGGGCGCCCGGGGAGCTGTTTTTT

size: once
V: TRBV18
J: TRBJ2-7
length: 13
D: TRBD2
CDR3: CASSSGGTYEQYF
DNA: TGTGCCAGCTCCTCGGGGGGAACCTACGAGCAGTACTTC

size: NA
V: TRBV10-3
J: TRBJ2-1
length: 11
D: NA
CDR3: CARPLTNEQFF
DNA: TGTGCCCGCCCCCTAACCAATGAGCAGTTCTTC

size: NA
V: TRBV19
J: TRBJ1-6
length: 12
D: NA
CDR3: CASSRSNSPLHF
DNA: TGTGCCAGTAGTCGGTCCAATTCACCCCTCCACTTT

size: few
V: TRBV27
J: TRBJ1-5
length: 14
D: NA
CDR3: CASSLGVSNQPQHF
DNA: TGTGCCAGCAGTCTCGGAGTCAGCAATCAGCCCCAGCATTTT

size: NA
V: TRBV19
J: TRBJ2-7
length: 14
D: TRBD2
CDR3: CASSIAAGGYEQYF
DNA: TGTGCCAGTAGTATAGCCGCGGGAGGCTACGAGCAGTACTTC

size: NA
V: TRBV7-6
J: TRBJ2-3
length: 14
D: NA
CDR3: CASSGTPGIDTQYF
DNA: TGTGCCAGCAGTGGGACTCCCGGGATAGATACGCAGTATTTT

size: NA
V: TRBV5-6
J: TRBJ2-7
length: 14
D: TRBD2
CDR3: CASSPGLGRGEQYF
DNA: TGTGCCAGCAGCCCCGGACTAGGTCGCGGGGAGCAGTACTTC

size: NA
V: TRBV30
J: TRBJ2-1
length: 14
D: NA
CDR3: CAWSSRAPYNEQFF
DNA: TGTGCCTGGAGTAGCAGGGCCCCCTACAATGAGCAGTTCTTC

size: NA
V: TRBV3-1/TRBV3-2
J: TRBJ2-5
length: 16
D: TRBD2
CDR3: CASSQVLIAGKETQYF
DNA: TGTGCCAGCAGCCAAGTACTAATAGCGGGGAAAGAGACCCAGTACTTC

size: NA
V: TRBV29-1
J: TRBJ1-5
length: 13
D: TRBD1
CDR3: CSVFTGGNQPQHF
DNA: TGCAGCGTTTTCACAGGGGGCAATCAGCCCCAGCATTTT

size: NA
V: TRBV14
J: TRBJ2-5
length: 17
D: TRBD2
CDR3: CASSHGVGGAYQETQYF
DNA: TGTGCCAGCAGCCACGGGGTCGGGGGGGCGTACCAAGAGACCCAGTACTTC

size: NA
V: TRBV12-5
J: TRBJ2-3
length: 17
D: TRBD2
CDR3: CASGLAGGGGGTDTQYF
DNA: TGTGCTAGTGGACTAGCGGGGGGAGGAGGGGGCACAGATACGCAGTATTTT

size: NA
V: TRBV28
J: TRBJ2-6
length: 14
D: TRBD1
CDR3: CASRPTGGANVLTF
DNA: TGTGCCAGCAGGCCGACAGGGGGGGCCAACGTCCTGACTTTC

size: NA
V: TRBV4-1
J: TRBJ2-5
length: 16
D: TRBD2
CDR3: CASSQESGGARETQYF
DNA: TGCGCCAGCAGCCAAGAGAGCGGGGGGGCCAGGGAGACCCAGTACTTC

size: NA
V: TRBV2
J: TRBJ1-4
length: 14
D: NA
CDR3: CASRGGTGNEKLFF
DNA: TGTGCCAGCCGCGGGGGCACTGGTAATGAAAAACTGTTTTTT

size: NA
V: TRBV5-3
J: TRBJ2-5
length: 13
D: NA
CDR3: CARSLSGRETQYF
DNA: TGTGCCAGAAGCTTGTCAGGGCGGGAGACCCAGTACTTC

size: NA
V: TRBV9
J: TRBJ2-7
length: 16
D: NA
CDR3: CASSPWLGGIGDEQYF
DNA: TGTGCCAGCAGCCCCTGGTTGGGGGGTATCGGCGACGAGCAGTACTTC